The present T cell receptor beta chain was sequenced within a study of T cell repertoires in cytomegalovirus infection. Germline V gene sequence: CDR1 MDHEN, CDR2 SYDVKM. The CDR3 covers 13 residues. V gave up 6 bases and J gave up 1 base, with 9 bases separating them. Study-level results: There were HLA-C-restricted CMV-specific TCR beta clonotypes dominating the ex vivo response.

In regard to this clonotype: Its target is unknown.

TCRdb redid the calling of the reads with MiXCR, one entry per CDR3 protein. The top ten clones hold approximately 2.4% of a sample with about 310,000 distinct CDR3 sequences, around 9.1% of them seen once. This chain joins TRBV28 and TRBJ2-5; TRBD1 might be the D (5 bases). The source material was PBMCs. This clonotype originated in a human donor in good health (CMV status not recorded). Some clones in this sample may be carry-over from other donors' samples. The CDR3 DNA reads TGTGCCAGCAGATACAGGCGCCAAGAGACCCAGTACTTC. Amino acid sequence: CASRYRRQETQYF.